This TCR beta chain was observed in a study of T cells in localized non-small cell lung cancer. Broader study findings: It was uninvolved adjacent lung that showed the highest T cell clonality, exceeding tumor. Across samples, adjacent lung featured a median around 55 of the top 100 tumor clones. Heterogeneity is still possible, as just one tumor region was sequenced.

The protocol was immunoSEQ multiplex PCR, while the TCRdb copy is restricted to in-frame clones and leaves out a portion. Altogether under 2,500 clones are present, just under 30% being singletons, with the ten largest covering more than 20%. As to this clone: Its antigen remains unknown.

This CDR3 comprises 16 residues. Germline V lookup: CDR1 LGHNT, CDR2 FRNRAP. The V and J ends lost 1 base and 5 bases respectively, with 15 bases between them. Adjacent lung, free of atypia, was sampled at least 2 cm from the tumor margin. The receptor was derived from a man aged 35 to 69 with stage I lung adenocarcinoma. Sequenced material: normal lung tissue next to the tumor, taken before any cancer treatment. The J gene is TRBJ1-3, the V gene TRBV12-5; D possibly corresponds to TRBD1 (6 bases). DNA for the CDR3: TGTGCTAGTGGTTTGGGGGCGACAGGAGGTAGAAACACCATATATTTT. This gives the protein CASGLGATGGRNTIYF.